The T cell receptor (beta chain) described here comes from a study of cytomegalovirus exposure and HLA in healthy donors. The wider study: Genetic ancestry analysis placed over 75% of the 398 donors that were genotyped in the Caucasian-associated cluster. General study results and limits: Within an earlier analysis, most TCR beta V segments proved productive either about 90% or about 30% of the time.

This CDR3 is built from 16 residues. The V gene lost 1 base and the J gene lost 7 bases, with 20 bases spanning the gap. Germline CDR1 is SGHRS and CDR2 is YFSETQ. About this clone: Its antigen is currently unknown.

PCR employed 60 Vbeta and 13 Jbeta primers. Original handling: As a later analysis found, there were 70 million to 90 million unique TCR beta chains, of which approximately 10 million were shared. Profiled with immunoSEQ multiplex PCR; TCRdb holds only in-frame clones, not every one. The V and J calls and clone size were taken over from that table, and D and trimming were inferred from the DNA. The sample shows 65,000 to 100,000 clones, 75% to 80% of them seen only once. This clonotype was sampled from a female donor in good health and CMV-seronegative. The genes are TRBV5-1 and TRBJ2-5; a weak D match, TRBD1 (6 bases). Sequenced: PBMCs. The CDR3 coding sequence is TGCGCCAGCAGCTTGTTAGGGGGATCAGAGGGGAGGACCCAGTACTTC. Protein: CASSLLGGSEGRTQYF.